The 4 T cell receptor beta chains given below trace back to one sample, sequenced in a study of Ad26.COV2.S vaccination and SARS-CoV-2 variants. Treatment noted: roughly 18 received Ad26.COV2.S at low or high dose, single or two shots; about 5 received placebo; per-sample allocation not given. Material that was analyzed had been drawn on day 63 after the first vaccine or placebo injection. TCRdb keeps only in-frame clones here, not all; method: immunoSEQ multiplex PCR. The profile shows approximately 500,000 clones, roughly 85% of them singletons. Sequences were derived from peripheral blood, sampled in a trial of Ad26.COV2.S vaccine versus placebo. These TCRs come from a person aged 18 to 65 who received the Ad26.COV2.S COVID-19 vaccine or a placebo.

In its sample, this clone was seen a few times. This chain connects TRBV7-9 to TRBJ2-7; D might be TRBD1 (5 bases). V lost 5 bases and J 6 bases, leaving 14 bases between the germline ends. The CDR3 contains 13 residues. The germline gives CDR1 SEHNR, CDR2 FQNEAQ (reference sequence). Written as DNA, the CDR3 is TGTGCCAGCAGCCCCTTCGAAAGGGGCGAGCAGTACTTC. It is translated as CASSPFERGEQYF. The variable domain in full, with the rest retrieved from reference TRBV7-9 and TRBJ2-7, is DTGVSQNPRHKITKRGQNVTFRCDPISEHNRLYWYRQTLGQGPEFLTYFQNEAQLEKSRLLSDRFSAERPKGSFSTLEIQRTEQGDSAMYLCASSPFERGEQYFGPGTRLTVT.

This clone was found once. This chain joins TRBV3-1 (or the pseudogene TRBV3-2) and TRBJ2-3; 12 bases are shared with TRBD2. The CDR3 contains 15 residues. Germline V gives CDR1 LGHDT, CDR2 YNNKEL (reference sequence). Trimming cost V 4 bases and J 3 bases; bases outside gene matches: 2. The CDR3 nucleotides read TGTGCCAGCAGCCGCGGGACTAGCGGGACAGATACGCAGTATTTT. This encodes CASSRGTSGTDTQYF.

The rearrangement links TRBV27 to TRBJ1-3; a weak D match, TRBD1 (6 bases). V was shortened by 7 bases and J by 5 bases, with 12 bases between the two germline ends. The CDR3 is 13 residues long. Germline values: CDR1 MNHEY, CDR2 SMNVEV (reference sequence). The CDR3 DNA reads TGTGCCAGCATAGACACAGGGCGAAACACCATATATTTT. This gives the protein CASIDTGRNTIYF.

Comment on this clone: Other DNA sequences from this sample encode an identical CDR3 as well. This rearrangement joins TRBV18 to TRBJ1-1, with unresolved D. CDR3 length: 14 residues. CDR1 and CDR2 (germline): KGHSH, LQKENI. Between the trimmed V and J ends, which lost 3 bases and 0 bases, there was a span of 8 bases. The CDR3 reads CASSPGQLNTEAFF. CDR3 nucleotides: TGTGCCAGCTCACCGGGCCAGCTGAACACTGAAGCTTTCTTT.